This T cell receptor beta chain was captured by sequencing in a study of T cells expressing NK-cell markers (TCRdb year 2020). With regard to the full study: In sorted CD3+CD56+NKG2C+, CD3+CD56+NKG2C- and CD3+CD56-NKG2C+ T-cell subsets from about eight donors, TCR beta-chain repertoires were profiled. Most of the eight sequenced donors were HCMV-seropositive and one was HCMV-seronegative. The study sequenced eight donors, all healthy volunteers chosen at random: three men and five women. Libraries were sequenced as 2 x 150 bp reads on Illumina HiSeq 2000/2500, MiSeq or NextSeq.

The instrument given in TCRdb is Illumina HiSeq 2000. 5'RACE template switching, by which a universal primer site and unique molecular identifiers were added, was used to make TCR beta cDNA libraries. cDNA synthesis was primed from the TCR beta constant segment, followed by two successive PCR amplification steps. The study's own analysis went as follows. MIGEC handled demultiplexing of the reads and grouping by UMI, while MiTCR was used to assemble and quantify clonotypes. To exclude erroneous sequences, any TCR cDNA sequence not supported by at least two reads was discarded. The tcR package was used for downstream repertoire analysis, and clonotypes were matched across fractions by CDR3 nucleotide sequence plus V segment. Antigen specificity was annotated against VDJdb with VDJmatch, allowing one amino acid substitution in CDR3. After reprocessing by TCRdb, each CDR3 protein sequence is one entry, and no DNA is given. TCRdb's processing, not the authors', yielded these V and J calls. The sample table includes approximately 550,000 distinct CDR3 sequences. The ten largest make up about 3.6% of the sample.

HCMV-specific IgG was detected in serum with a commercial ELISA kit to determine HCMV serostatus. Peripheral blood mononuclear cells were isolated from blood by Ficoll density gradient centrifugation. In the case of this clonotype: Its antigen remains unidentified.

From cysteine to phenylalanine, the CDR3 is 17 amino acids long. Only the protein is available. Points the paper makes about the study in general: In more than 5 donors, the dominant CD3+CD56+NKG2C+ clonotypes were found to rank among the top 10 CD8+ clonotypes and to make up about 1.0-8% of CD8+ T cells. It remained unclear whether the expanded NKG2C-expressing T cell clones were specific for HCMV antigens. Those dominant clonotypes were again the most abundant among CD3+CD56-NKG2C+ cells in a handful of donors, at about 28.3-60.1%.

The sequence is built from TRBV12-3 or TRBV12-4 and TRBJ1-1. The specimen was blood T cells: a sorted CD56 or NKG2C T cell subset, CD4+ or CD8+ T cells, or bulk PBMC T cells (not recorded which). The source of this sequence is a man younger than 35 in good health. Donor details come from another sample of the same person, matched by shared clones. The CDR3 region: CASSLGARVDRNPEAFF.